Here is one T cell receptor (beta chain) with its context. Its binding antigen is unknown. Per-nucleotide qualities are absent, and no much larger clonotype sits a single base away. The CDR3 starts with the cysteine, ends with the phenylalanine, and has 12 residues. The entry retains the CDR3 DNA only, 36 bases that are in frame from base 1. The CDR1 and CDR2 encoded by the germline V gene (reference sequence) are MNHNY and SVGAGI. V drops 5 bases and J drops 13 bases, leaving 12 bases in between. This sample stems from a study of blood T cell repertoires in COVID-19 (dated by TCRdb to about 2020). Concerning the study at large: Collaborator samples came from the United States, Italy and Spain and covered acute and convalescent phases of COVID-19. The prospective study material was composed of cDNA or gDNA derived from T cells, B-cell-depleted T cells, or PBMCs. Deeply sampled blood TCRbeta repertoires from subjects exposed to, actively infected with, or recovered from COVID-19 were included in the dataset. The repertoires were made available in a free public database intended to serve as a resource for research on the immune response to SARS-CoV-2. Samples were obtained from the ongoing ImmuneRACE study (first 160 participants) and from approximately 1,200 subjects provided by 6 global collaborators. Sample metadata almost always included a de-identified subject ID, COVID-19 status, age in years and sex. Where available, HLA class I and class II types were taken from metadata supplied by the sample provider and were not determined by assay-based typing.

What the study reported, not specific to this receptor: How much clinical and demographic metadata was included differed by source and by participant, and the metadata was provided uncurated.

One collaborating source in Seattle enrolled patients during active infection and followed them longitudinally through the course of disease. Each collaborating institution followed its own protocols to collect whole blood in K2EDTA tubes. For TCRbeta analysis, collaborators shipped samples in one of three forms: frozen whole blood, isolated PBMCs, or DNA extracted from either of those sample types. The immunoSEQ Assay, a bias-controlled multiplex PCR, was used to amplify TCRbeta CDR3 regions from genomic DNA. The authors' analysis ran thus. Within the assay, amplification of reference gene primers was used to estimate how many nucleated cells each sample contained. To quantify the absolute abundance of each unique TCRbeta CDR3 rearrangement, sequence reads were collapsed and filtered. For each sample, productive Simpson clonality was calculated by taking the square root of Simpson's diversity index across productive rearrangements. TCRdb retrieved this table from immuneACCESS and kept in-frame rearrangements only. Not all clones are present; in checked studies, unresolved V genes account for under half, and no reason is known for the remainder. V and J calls and clone size are copied from that table; D and trimming were computed from the DNA. Counted in this sample were some 160,000 clones; 70% to 90% of them appeared once. The ten top clones hold just over 2.5% of the sample.

This receptor was obtained from a woman aged 80 or older with COVID-19, enrolled during active disease. The chain uses TRBV6-6 and TRBJ1-6; the D gene is perhaps TRBD1, on 5 matching bases. The sample comprised peripheral blood. The DNA sequence is TGTGCCAGCAGTACCGACAGTCCTCCCCTCCACTTT. It codes for CASSTDSPPLHF.